The 20 T cell receptor beta chains given below trace back to one sample, sequenced in a study of blood T cell repertoires in COVID-19. The assay was immunoSEQ multiplex PCR, and TCRdb's table has in-frame clones only and misses some. The repertoire includes roughly 390,000 clones, roughly 85% of them detected once, and approximately 3.7% sits in the top ten. The sequenced sample consisted of peripheral blood. These receptors originate from a woman between 18 and 29 years old with acute or convalescent COVID-19.

The rearrangement links TRBV7-2 to TRBJ1-1; TRBD1 is a possible D gene (5 bases). This CDR3 comprises 13 residues. V lost 1 base and J lost 8, with 11 bases in between. Germline values: CDR1 SGHTA, CDR2 FQGNSA. CDR3 in DNA: TGTGCCAGCAGCTTAGGCAGGGAACGGGAAGCTTTCTTT. Its translation: CASSLGREREAFF.

The V and J genes are TRBV7-3 and TRBJ2-3; 10 bases are shared with TRBD1. Trimming at V came to 2 bases and at J to 0 bases, leaving 2 bases not matched to a gene. The CDR3 is 16 amino acids. The germline gives CDR1 SGHTA, CDR2 FQGTGA. CDR3 amino acids: CASSLGTGASTDTQYF. CDR3 DNA sequence: TGTGCCAGCAGCTTAGGGACAGGGGCTAGCACAGATACGCAGTATTTT.

This chain links TRBV30 with TRBJ1-1, with TRBD1 matching 9 bases. The CDR3 extends over 15 amino acids. Germline CDR1 reads GTSNPN; CDR2 reads SVGIG (reference sequence). V was pared by 3 bases and J by 3 bases, with 8 bases of the junction left unmatched. The CDR3 DNA is TGTGCCTGGAGCCAAACAGGGGGCGCGGACACTGAAGCTTTCTTT. Protein product: CAWSQTGGADTEAFF.

V and J are TRBV5-4 and TRBJ2-2; 9 nucleotides match TRBD1. The germline V gene encodes CDR1 SGHNT and CDR2 YYREEE (reference sequence). This CDR3 has 18 residues. With V trimmed by 0 bases and J by 6 bases, 12 bases remained unmatched. CDR3 DNA: TGTGCCAGCAGCTTGGGCCCCACAGGGGGCGTTGGTCCCGGGGAGCTGTTTTTT. Amino acid sequence: CASSLGPTGGVGPGELFF.

The chain links TRBV5-1 to TRBJ2-3, with a tentative D call TRBD2 (6 bases). CDR3 length: 14 residues. V was cut by 0 bases and J by 4 bases, with 9 bases left in between. CDR1 and CDR2 (germline): SGHRS, YFSETQ. The DNA of the CDR3 is TGCGCCAGCAGCTTGGAATGGGGGGCAGATACGCAGTATTTT. Translating it yields CASSLEWGADTQYF.

V gene TRBV6-4 combines with J gene TRBJ2-1, with D possibly being TRBD1 (5 bases). Deletions cut 0 bases from V and 15 bases from J, with 12 bases between. This CDR3 is 12 amino acids long. CDR1 and CDR2 (germline): MRHNA, SNTAGT. As DNA, the CDR3 is TGTGCCAGCAGTGACTCAAGGGGTTCAGCGTTCTTC. It encodes CASSDSRGSAFF.

This clone has just a few counts. CDR3 region: CASGLGQGSEAFF. CDR3 DNA: TGTGCTAGTGGTTTGGGACAGGGTTCTGAAGCTTTCTTT. V usage is TRBV12-5 and J usage is TRBJ1-1; 7 nucleotides line up with TRBD1. The CDR3 extends over 13 amino acids. J gave up 6 bases and V 1 base, and 2 bases lay outside the gene matches. Germline V CDR1 and CDR2: LGHNT, FRNRAP.

The genes are TRBV10-3 and TRBJ1-1, with D possibly being TRBD1 (6 bases). Trimming stripped 6 bases from V and 0 bases from J, with 17 bases between. Per germline, CDR1 ENHRY and CDR2 SYGVKD. The CDR3 is made up of 16 amino acids. The CDR3 bases are TGTGCCATCAGCCGATACCGGACAGCCCTGAACACTGAAGCTTTCTTT. It codes for CAISRYRTALNTEAFF.

The chain uses TRBV6-1 and TRBJ2-3; 10 bases agree with TRBD2. The CDR3 runs to 16 residues. CDR1 is MNHNS, CDR2 SASEGT, per germline. With 4 bases clipped from V and 3 bases from J, the junction kept 7 bases outside the gene matches. Here the CDR3 reads CASSAIRTSGTDTQYF. CDR3 sequence (DNA): TGTGCCAGCAGTGCCATTCGGACTAGCGGAACAGATACGCAGTATTTT.

The chain is built from TRBV30 and TRBJ1-1, with D tentatively TRBD1 (5 bases). CDR1 is GTSNPN, CDR2 SVGIG, per germline (reference sequence). This CDR3 comprises 14 residues. V was pared by 4 bases and J by 8 bases, with 20 bases between. CDR3 in DNA: TGTGCCTGGATGGCAGGGAGGGGCATGGGCGAAGCTTTCTTT. It codes for CAWMAGRGMGEAFF.

The rearrangement joins TRBV29-1 to TRBJ1-2; the match to TRBD1 covers 10 bases. This CDR3 contains 15 residues. The V gene end was trimmed by 7 bases and the J gene end by 8 bases; junction bases not matched to a gene: 16. In germline, CDR1 is SQVTM, CDR2 ANQGSEA. In nucleotides, the CDR3 is TGCAGCGCCGAGCCCTCCGGGACAGGGGCCGGGGGCTACACCTTC. This encodes CSAEPSGTGAGGYTF.

The chain has TRBV7-9 and TRBJ2-7; no reliable D call. CDR3 size: 14 residues. Germline V lookup: CDR1 SEHNR, CDR2 FQNEAQ (reference sequence). Between the trimmed V and J ends, which lost 7 bases and 7 bases, there was a span of 20 bases. The CDR3 nucleotides read TGTGCCAGCATCCCTCGAGCAGGTTTGAAAGAGCAGTACTTC. It translates to CASIPRAGLKEQYF.

The chain has TRBV27 and TRBJ1-5, with D possibly TRBD1 on 6 matching bases. The CDR3 totals 14 residues. Trimming removed 6 bases at V and 6 bases at J, with 15 bases between. CDR1 is MNHEY and CDR2 is SMNVEV in the germline V gene (reference sequence). Here the CDR3 DNA reads TGTGCCAGCAGAGACCCAGGGGTCGGTCAGCCCCAGCATTTT. This encodes CASRDPGVGQPQHF.

The chain uses TRBV19 and TRBJ1-1, with 8 bases fitting TRBD1. Germline V lookup: CDR1 LNHDA, CDR2 SQIVND (reference sequence). The CDR3 consists of 15 residues. Losses at the gene ends were 5 bases for V and 4 bases for J; bases not matched to a gene: 9. The CDR3 DNA is TGTGCCAGTAGTGTTTCAGTCGACAGGGGCACTGAAGCTTTCTTT. Protein: CASSVSVDRGTEAFF.

This clone was counted only a few times. The J gene is TRBJ2-1, the V gene TRBV6-1, with 10 bases fitting TRBD2. The length of the CDR3 is 15 residues. V shed 0 bases, J shed 4 bases, and the junction held 0 bases outside the gene matches. Germline loops: CDR1 MNHNS, CDR2 SASEGT. The CDR3 sequence: CASSEASGGYNEQFF. In nucleotides, the CDR3 is TGTGCCAGCAGTGAAGCTAGCGGGGGGTACAATGAGCAGTTCTTC.

This clone was seen a handful of times. This chain connects TRBV19 to TRBJ1-2; D gene uncertain. In germline, CDR1 is LNHDA, CDR2 SQIVND (reference sequence). The V end lost 8 bases, the J end lost 4 bases, and 5 bases lay between the germline ends. The CDR3 consists of 10 residues. CDR3 region: CASSSYGYTF. The CDR3 DNA follows: TGTGCCAGTTCCAGCTATGGCTACACCTTC.

The V call is TRBV6-5, the J call TRBJ1-2, with 7 bases aligning to TRBD1. Germline V gives CDR1 MNHEY, CDR2 SVGAGI. The CDR3 contains 13 residues. After removal of 6 bases from V and 6 bases from J, the junction contained 7 bases not matched to a gene. The chain's CDR3 is CASRDRVRNGYTF. In DNA form, the CDR3 reads TGTGCCAGCAGAGACAGGGTCAGAAATGGCTACACCTTC.

The genes are TRBV5-4 and TRBJ1-2; 9 bases line up with TRBD1. The junction had 6 bases not matched to a gene; V was cut back by 4 bases and J by 2 bases. This CDR3 has 15 residues. Germline V lookup: CDR1 SGHNT, CDR2 YYREEE (reference sequence). The CDR3 loop is CASSPGQGANYGYTF. DNA of the CDR3: TGTGCCAGCAGCCCGGGACAGGGAGCCAACTATGGCTACACCTTC.

The sample holds a few counts of this clone. The J gene is TRBJ2-7, the V gene TRBV2, with D possibly TRBD2 on 6 matching bases. Deletions cut 7 bases from V and 0 bases from J, with 10 bases between. The CDR3 is 13 amino acids. The germline V gene encodes CDR1 SNHLY and CDR2 FYNNEI. The CDR3 is CASKWDFSYEQYF. The CDR3 region has the DNA TGTGCCAGCAAGTGGGACTTCTCCTACGAGCAGTACTTC.

V and J are TRBV29-1 and TRBJ1-2; the D gene is possibly TRBD1 (5 bases). The CDR3 has 11 amino acids. Germline loops: CDR1 SQVTM, CDR2 ANQGSEA. Deletions cut 5 bases from V and 6 bases from J, with 10 bases between. CDR3 region: CSVSPGNGYTF. The DNA for the CDR3 is TGCAGCGTTTCGCCAGGGAATGGCTACACCTTC.